This paragraph reports one T cell receptor (beta chain). The antigen remains undetermined. The PCR employed 60 Vbeta primers together with 13 Jbeta primers. The data were produced by immunoSEQ multiplex PCR, yet TCRdb's version contains in-frame clones alone and is incomplete. Of fewer than 100,000 clones in the sample, over 75% were seen once. The source of the sample is a study of cytomegalovirus exposure and HLA in healthy donors. Overall study findings and caveats: Available immune exposure information was restricted to CMV serostatus only. Per a later analysis, HLA-associated TCR beta chains showed more clonal expansion than other, equally common TCR beta chains.

Germline CDR1 reads SGHNT; CDR2 reads YYREEE (reference sequence). The CDR3 runs 16 residues. V lost 0 bases and J 1 base, leaving 14 bases between the germline ends. The TCR comes from a male donor in good health and CMV-seropositive. The rearrangement links TRBV5-4 to TRBJ2-7; D might be TRBD2 (5 bases). Material: PBMCs. The CDR3 protein is CASSLGPLGSSYEQYF. CDR3 DNA: TGTGCCAGCAGCTTGGGACCTCTGGGGAGTTCCTACGAGCAGTACTTC.